These 27 T cell receptor beta chains share one sample of origin, sequenced in a study of T cell changes during pregnancy in multiple sclerosis. Some clones are missing from TCRdb's copy, which holds only in-frame ones; the method was immunoSEQ multiplex PCR. The sample yields approximately 100,000 clones, 90% to 95% seen once. This specimen was peripheral blood, taken before pregnancy. Receptors were obtained from a female donor with multiple sclerosis, enrolled in a pregnancy study.

The V gene is TRBV28, the J gene TRBJ2-7, with 8 bases aligning to TRBD1. With V trimmed by 5 bases and J by 7 bases, 13 bases remained unmatched. Germline V gene data show CDR1 as MDHEN and CDR2 as SYDVKM. The CDR3 is 15 residues long. DNA for the CDR3: TGTGCCAGCAGTCCTCGGACAGGGAGGTCTACGGAGCAGTACTTC. Translation: CASSPRTGRSTEQYF.

The chain recombines TRBV5-4 with TRBJ2-3; 10 positions match TRBD1. CDR1 and CDR2 from the germline V gene are SGHNT and YYREEE (reference sequence). The CDR3 sequence is 15 residues long. The trim removed 6 bases at V and 4 bases at J, leaving 8 bases unmatched. The CDR3 DNA reads as TGTGCCAGCACCCCCAGACAGGGGGCGGCAGATACGCAGTATTTT. This translates into CASTPRQGAADTQYF.

This clone showed up just once. This rearrangement joins TRBV9 to TRBJ1-1, with TRBD1 matching 8 bases. V dropped 5 bases and J dropped 0; count of bases not matched to a gene: 6. The V gene's germline CDR1 is SGDLS and CDR2 YYNGEE. This CDR3 is 15 amino acids long. In DNA, the CDR3 is TGTGCCAGCAGGGTTGGACAGGGAGTGAACACTGAAGCTTTCTTT. This translates into CASRVGQGVNTEAFF.

The chain combines TRBV5-6 with TRBJ2-7; tentatively, D is TRBD1 (6 bases). The CDR3 runs to 14 residues. CDR1 is SGHDT, CDR2 YYEEEE, per germline. The V end lost 0 bases, the J end lost 6 bases, and 13 bases lay between the germline ends. The CDR3 protein is CASSLGQGISEQYF. The CDR3 region has the DNA TGTGCCAGCAGCTTGGGGCAGGGGATAAGCGAGCAGTACTTC.

This sequence joins TRBV4-1 and TRBJ1-1; D not resolved. The V gene's germline CDR1 is MGHRA and CDR2 YSYEKL. The ends were cut back, 6 bases at V and 3 bases at J, with 17 bases in the middle. CDR3 size: 15 residues. CDR3 nucleotides: TGCGCCAGCAGGGGATTTGTAGGGAGGGACACTGAAGCTTTCTTT. It specifies CASRGFVGRDTEAFF.

V is TRBV2 and J is TRBJ2-7; D may be TRBD1 (6 bases). The CDR3 sequence is 11 residues long. Trimming stripped 6 bases from V and 6 bases from J, with 9 bases between. Germline V gene data show CDR1 as SNHLY and CDR2 as FYNNEI. In DNA form, the CDR3 reads TGTGCCAGCAGCGGACAGAGCGAGCAGTACTTC. It codes for CASSGQSEQYF.

V is TRBV4-2 and J is TRBJ2-3; 11 bases are shared with TRBD2. V dropped 4 bases and J dropped 3; count of bases not matched to a gene: 9. CDR3 length: 17 amino acids. Germline V gene sequence: CDR1 LGHNA, CDR2 YNFKEQ. The CDR3 region is CASSRHRTSGSTDTQYF. As DNA, the CDR3 is TGTGCCAGCAGCCGACACCGGACTAGCGGGTCGACAGATACGCAGTATTTT.

The CDR3 loop reads CASQGNTGPYEQYF. The CDR3 DNA follows: TGTGCCAGCCAAGGGAACACAGGTCCCTACGAGCAGTACTTC. The V gene is TRBV6-5, the J gene TRBJ2-5; weak D call: TRBD1 (5 bases). The J call may be mistaken, given a closer DNA end match to TRBJ2-7. The CDR3 runs to 14 residues. CDR1 is MNHEY and CDR2 is SVGAGI in the germline V gene.

V is TRBV5-1 and J is TRBJ2-7, with 7 bases matching TRBD2. The CDR3 covers 16 residues. Unmatched junction bases numbered 11, after V lost 0 bases and J lost 5 bases. Germline V gene lookup returns CDR1 SGHRS and CDR2 YFSETQ. The CDR3 DNA reads as TGCGCCAGCAGCTTGGCCGGGACTACACCAAGGGACGAGCAGTACTTC. It codes for CASSLAGTTPRDEQYF.

The V call is TRBV5-1, the J call TRBJ1-1; 7 bases map to TRBD1. Losses at the gene ends were 4 bases for V and 3 bases for J; bases not matched to a gene: 3. Looked up from germline, CDR1 is SGHRS and CDR2 is YFSETQ. CDR3 length: 13 amino acids. Here the CDR3 DNA reads TGCGCCAGCAGCGTCAGGGGGTACACTGAAGCTTTCTTT. Translation: CASSVRGYTEAFF. Looking up the rest from reference TRBV5-1 and TRBJ1-1 gives the full variable domain: KAGVTQTPRYLIKTRGQQVTLSCSPISGHRSVSWYQQTPGQGLQFLFEYFSETQRNKGNFPGRFSGRQFSNSRSEMNVSTLELGDSALYLCASSVRGYTEAFFGQGTRLTVV.

The rearrangement joins TRBV13 to TRBJ2-7; no firm D call. The CDR3 consists of 13 residues. V lost 1 base, J lost 2 bases, and 6 bases lay in between. Germline V gives CDR1 PRHDT, CDR2 FYEKMQ (reference sequence). CDR3 residues: CASSLESTYEQYF. DNA of the CDR3: TGTGCCAGCAGCTTAGAATCCACCTACGAGCAGTACTTC.

The chain combines TRBV28 with TRBJ1-3; D is perhaps TRBD1 (6 bases). The V gene's germline CDR1 is MDHEN and CDR2 SYDVKM. The CDR3 is 16 residues long. Trimming took 5 bases from V and 2 from J, leaving 16 bases between them. The DNA of the CDR3 is TGTGCCAGCAGTCACTACAGGGTGATAGCTGGAAACACCATATATTTT. Translation gives CASSHYRVIAGNTIYF.

The chain joins TRBV2 to TRBJ2-1; D might be TRBD1 (5 bases). The germline CDR1 and CDR2 sequences are SNHLY and FYNNEI. V was trimmed by 11 bases and J by 3 bases, leaving 11 bases between them. The CDR3 sequence is 12 residues long. CDR3 loop: CAGAASYNEQFF. The CDR3 nucleotides read TGTGCCGGGGCCGCCAGCTACAATGAGCAGTTCTTC. The full variable domain, with the rest looked up from reference TRBV2 and TRBJ2-1, is EPEVTQTPSHQVTQMGQEVILRCVPISNHLYFYWYRQILGQKVEFLVSFYNNEISEKSEIFDDQFSVERPDGSNFTLKIRSTKLEDSAMYFCAGAASYNEQFFGPGTRLTVL.

This clone was detected once. The genes are TRBV13 and TRBJ1-2; perhaps TRBD1 as D (5 bases). The length of the CDR3 is 12 residues. Germline V CDR1 and CDR2: PRHDT, FYEKMQ (reference sequence). Trimming cost V 3 bases and J 5 bases, with 7 bases left between them. The CDR3 coding sequence is TGTGCCAGCAGCTTCCCAGGGTATGGCTACACCTTC. Protein product: CASSFPGYGYTF.

The rearrangement links TRBV7-2 to TRBJ2-5; TRBD1 matches 10 bases. This CDR3 has 16 amino acids. Germline V lookup: CDR1 SGHTA, CDR2 FQGNSA. The V and J ends lost 1 base and 2 bases, in that order; junction bases with no gene match: 4. The CDR3 is CASSLGTGGTQETQYF. Here the CDR3 DNA reads TGTGCCAGCAGCTTAGGGACAGGGGGAACTCAAGAGACCCAGTACTTC.

The chain uses TRBV7-2 and TRBJ2-1, with 7 bases aligning to TRBD2. The V segment lost 1 base and the J segment 3 bases; nucleotides outside the gene matches: 12. Germline assignment: CDR1 SGHTA and CDR2 FQGNSA. The CDR3 sequence is 18 residues long. CDR3 residues: CASSLESGGSFFYNEQFF. CDR3 DNA sequence: TGTGCCAGCAGCTTAGAGTCGGGCGGGAGTTTCTTCTACAATGAGCAGTTCTTC. Together with reference TRBV7-2 and TRBJ2-1, the CDR3 gives the full variable domain: GAGVSQSPSNKVTEKGKDVELRCDPISGHTALYWYRQSLGQGLEFLIYFQGNSAPDKSGLPSDRFSAERTGGSVSTLTIQRTQQEDSAVYLCASSLESGGSFFYNEQFFGPGTRLTVL.

The V gene is TRBV9, the J gene TRBJ2-7, with 8 bases fitting TRBD1. V shed 3 bases, J shed 2 bases, and the junction held 10 bases outside the gene matches. The CDR3 extends over 16 amino acids. Germline assignment: CDR1 SGDLS and CDR2 YYNGEE. Here the CDR3 DNA reads TGTGCCAGCAGCGCACAAATGTCAGGGGGCGCCTACGAGCAGTACTTC. The encoded protein is CASSAQMSGGAYEQYF.

The table lists this clone with a count of one. This chain links TRBV11-2 with TRBJ2-5, with TRBD2 matching 9 bases. The J segment lost 2 bases and the V segment lost 5 bases, leaving 6 bases of the junction unmatched. This CDR3 is 15 amino acids long. The germline V gene has CDR1 SGHAT and CDR2 FQNNGV. CDR3: CASSPGAGGQETQYF. CDR3 DNA sequence: TGTGCCAGCAGCCCTGGGGCGGGAGGGCAAGAGACCCAGTACTTC. Full variable domain (rest looked up from reference TRBV11-2 and TRBJ2-5): EAGVAQSPRYKIIEKRQSVAFWCNPISGHATLYWYQQILGQGPKLLIQFQNNGVVDDSQLPKDRFSAERLKGVDSTLKIQPAKLEDSAVYLCASSPGAGGQETQYFGPGTRLLVL.

The chain joins TRBV30 to TRBJ1-2, with D maybe TRBD1 (6 bases). This CDR3 region has 13 residues. From germline, CDR1 is GTSNPN and CDR2 SVGIG (reference sequence). The germline V and J ends were trimmed by 5 bases and 5 bases, with 15 bases remaining between them. The DNA for the CDR3 is TGTGCCTGGGGGGCACAGGGCGGTTATGGCTACACCTTC. This gives the protein CAWGAQGGYGYTF.

This chain joins TRBV18 and TRBJ2-1; a possible D gene is TRBD2 (6 bases). In germline, CDR1 is KGHSH, CDR2 LQKENI. CDR3 length equals 18 residues. The ends were cut back, 3 bases at V and 4 bases at J, with 22 bases in the middle. As DNA, the CDR3 is TGTGCCAGCTCACCTCACCCTCCTGGATGGGGGGATTACAATGAGCAGTTCTTC. Translation gives CASSPHPPGWGDYNEQFF.

The V call is TRBV4-2, the J call TRBJ2-6; 7 positions match TRBD2. Trimming at V came to 5 bases and at J to 1 base, leaving 5 bases not matched to a gene. The CDR3 length is 16 residues. CDR1 LGHNA and CDR2 YNFKEQ come from the germline V gene. This chain's CDR3 is CASSSGRGSGANVLTF. The CDR3, as DNA: TGTGCCAGCAGCTCAGGGAGGGGATCTGGGGCCAACGTCCTGACTTTC.

The chain uses TRBV5-1 and TRBJ2-5, with 12 bases matching TRBD2. The CDR3 length is 16 residues. Unmatched junction bases numbered 5, after V lost 4 bases and J lost 1 base. Germline lookup yields CDR1 SGHRS and CDR2 YFSETQ. In nucleotides, the CDR3 is TGCGCCAGCAGCCCAGGACTAGCGGGAACCCAAGAGACCCAGTACTTC. It codes for CASSPGLAGTQETQYF.

This rearrangement joins TRBV5-1 to TRBJ2-5, with TRBD2 matching over 7 bases. J was trimmed by 2 bases and V by 2 bases; bases with no gene match: 12. The CDR3 covers 17 residues. The germline V gene has CDR1 SGHRS and CDR2 YFSETQ. In DNA, the CDR3 is TGCGCCAGCAGCTTCCTGGGAGGGACTGTGATACAAGAGACCCAGTACTTC. Residues: CASSFLGGTVIQETQYF.

This chain connects TRBV4-1 to TRBJ2-1, with D perhaps TRBD2 (6 bases). V gave up 0 bases and J gave up 10 bases, with 13 bases separating them. Looked up from germline, CDR1 is MGHRA and CDR2 is YSYEKL. The CDR3 is made up of 14 amino acids. The CDR3 nucleotides read TGCGCCAGCAGCCAAGATTGGGGGGAGGAGGAGCAGTTCTTC. Protein product: CASSQDWGEEEQFF.

The chain has TRBV4-1 and TRBJ1-2; the match to TRBD1 covers 10 bases. Losses at the gene ends were 1 base for V and 4 bases for J; bases not matched to a gene: 9. This CDR3 region has 17 residues. The germline gives CDR1 MGHRA, CDR2 YSYEKL. In nucleotides, the CDR3 is TGCGCCAGCAGCCAAGTTGAGAGGACAGGGGGGCTCTATGGCTACACCTTC. Amino acids: CASSQVERTGGLYGYTF.

The chain uses TRBV7-2 and TRBJ1-1; TRBD1 agrees at 7 bases. The V segment lost 4 bases and the J segment 3 bases; nucleotides outside the gene matches: 2. Looked up from germline, CDR1 is SGHTA and CDR2 is FQGNSA. The CDR3 spans 13 residues. In DNA, the CDR3 is TGTGCCAGCAGCTCACAGGGGTACACTGAAGCTTTCTTT. It specifies CASSSQGYTEAFF.

The V and J genes are TRBV4-3 and TRBJ2-3; 7 bases line up with TRBD2. Trimming cost V 4 bases and J 4 bases; bases outside gene matches: 8. Germline V gene lookup returns CDR1 LGHNA and CDR2 YSLEER. The CDR3 totals 15 residues. In nucleotides, the CDR3 is TGCGCCAGCAGCCTTGGCGGGAGTGGGGCAGATACGCAGTATTTT. Protein: CASSLGGSGADTQYF.